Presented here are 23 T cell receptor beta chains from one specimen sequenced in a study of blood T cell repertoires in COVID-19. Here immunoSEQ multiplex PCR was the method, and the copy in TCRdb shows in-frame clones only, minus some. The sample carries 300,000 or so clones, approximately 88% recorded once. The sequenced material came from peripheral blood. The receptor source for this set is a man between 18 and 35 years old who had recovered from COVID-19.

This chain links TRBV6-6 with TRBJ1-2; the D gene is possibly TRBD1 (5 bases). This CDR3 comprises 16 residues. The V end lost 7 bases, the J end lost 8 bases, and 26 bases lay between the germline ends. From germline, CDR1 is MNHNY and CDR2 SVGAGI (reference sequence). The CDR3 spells CASNPQPGLGQAGYTF. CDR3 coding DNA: TGTGCCAGCAACCCCCAGCCGGGTCTGGGGCAGGCGGGCTACACCTTC.

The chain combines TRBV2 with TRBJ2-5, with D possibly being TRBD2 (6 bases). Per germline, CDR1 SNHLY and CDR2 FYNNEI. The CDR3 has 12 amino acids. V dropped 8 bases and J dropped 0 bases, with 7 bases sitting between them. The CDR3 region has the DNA TGTGCCAGCCGGGAGTACCAAGAGACCCAGTACTTC. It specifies CASREYQETQYF.

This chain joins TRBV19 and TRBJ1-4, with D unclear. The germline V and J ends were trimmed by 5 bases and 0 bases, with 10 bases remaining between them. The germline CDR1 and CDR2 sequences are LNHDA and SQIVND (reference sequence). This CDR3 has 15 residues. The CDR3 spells CASSEAATTNEKLFF. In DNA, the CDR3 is TGTGCCAGTAGTGAGGCGGCCACAACTAATGAAAAACTGTTTTTT.

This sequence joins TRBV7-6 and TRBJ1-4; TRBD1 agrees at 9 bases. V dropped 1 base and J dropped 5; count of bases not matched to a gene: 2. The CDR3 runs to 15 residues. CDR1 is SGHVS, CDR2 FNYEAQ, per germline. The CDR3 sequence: CASSLGGTGNEKLFF. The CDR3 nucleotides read TGTGCCAGCAGCTTAGGGGGGACAGGGAATGAAAAACTGTTTTTT. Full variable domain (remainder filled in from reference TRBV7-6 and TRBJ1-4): GAGVSQSPRYKVTKRGQDVALRCDPISGHVSLYWYRQALGQGPEFLTYFNYEAQQDKSGLPNDRFSAERPEGSISTLTIQRTEQRDSAMYRCASSLGGTGNEKLFFGSGTQLSVL.

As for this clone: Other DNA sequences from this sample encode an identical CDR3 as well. The CDR3 DNA is TGTGCCAGCTCGCCAGGGGCGGAGAATGAAAAACTGTTTTTT. Translation gives CASSPGAENEKLFF. V gene TRBV18 combines with J gene TRBJ1-4; D might be TRBD1 (6 bases). Trimming shortened V by 6 bases and J by 5 bases, and 13 bases separated the two germline ends. This CDR3 region has 14 residues. Germline loops: CDR1 KGHSH, CDR2 LQKENI. Filled out from reference TRBV18 and TRBJ1-4, the complete variable domain reads NAGVMQNPRHLVRRRGQEARLRCSPMKGHSHVYWYRQLPEEGLKFMVYLQKENIIDESGMPKERFSAEFPKEGPSILRIQQVVRGDSAAYFCASSPGAENEKLFFGSGTQLSVL.

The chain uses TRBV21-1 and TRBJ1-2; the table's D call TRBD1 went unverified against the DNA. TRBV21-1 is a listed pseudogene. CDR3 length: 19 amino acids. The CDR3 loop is CATYSLGGTGTGTLEGYTF. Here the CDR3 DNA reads TGTGCCACCTACTCGTTAGGTGGTACCGGGACAGGAACCTTGGAGGGCTACACCTTC.

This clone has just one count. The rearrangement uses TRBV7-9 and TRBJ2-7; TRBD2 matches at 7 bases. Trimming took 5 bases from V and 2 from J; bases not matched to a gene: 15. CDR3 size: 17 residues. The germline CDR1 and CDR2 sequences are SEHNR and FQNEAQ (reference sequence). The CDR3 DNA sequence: TGTGCCAGCAGCCCTAGGGAGGGGTCTTTTCCCCCCTACGAGCAGTACTTC. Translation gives CASSPREGSFPPYEQYF. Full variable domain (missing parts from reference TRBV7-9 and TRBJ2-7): DTGVSQNPRHKITKRGQNVTFRCDPISEHNRLYWYRQTLGQGPEFLTYFQNEAQLEKSRLLSDRFSAERPKGSFSTLEIQRTEQGDSAMYLCASSPREGSFPPYEQYFGPGTRLTVT.

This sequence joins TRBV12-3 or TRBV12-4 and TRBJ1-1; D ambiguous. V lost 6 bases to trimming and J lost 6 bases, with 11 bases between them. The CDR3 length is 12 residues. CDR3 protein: CASRRWVSEAFF. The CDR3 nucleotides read TGTGCCAGCAGGAGGTGGGTTTCTGAAGCTTTCTTT.

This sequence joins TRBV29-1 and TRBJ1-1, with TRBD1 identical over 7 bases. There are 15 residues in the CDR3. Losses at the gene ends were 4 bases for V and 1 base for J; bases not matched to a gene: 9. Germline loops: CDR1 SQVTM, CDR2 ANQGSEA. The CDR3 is CSVGGTEVRNTEAFF. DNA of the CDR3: TGCAGCGTTGGAGGGACAGAAGTGAGGAACACTGAAGCTTTCTTT. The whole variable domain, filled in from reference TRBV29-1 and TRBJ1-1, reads SAVISQKPSRDICQRGTSLTIQCQVDSQVTMMFWYRQQPGQSLTLIATANQGSEATYESGFVIDKFPISRPNLTFSTLTVSNMSPEDSSIYLCSVGGTEVRNTEAFFGQGTRLTVV.

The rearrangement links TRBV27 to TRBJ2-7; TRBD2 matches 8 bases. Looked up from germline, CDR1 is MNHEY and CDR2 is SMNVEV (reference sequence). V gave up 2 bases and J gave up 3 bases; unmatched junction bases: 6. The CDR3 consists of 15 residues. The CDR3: CASSLNAGGLYEQYF. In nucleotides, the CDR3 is TGTGCCAGCAGTTTAAATGCGGGGGGCCTCTACGAGCAGTACTTC.

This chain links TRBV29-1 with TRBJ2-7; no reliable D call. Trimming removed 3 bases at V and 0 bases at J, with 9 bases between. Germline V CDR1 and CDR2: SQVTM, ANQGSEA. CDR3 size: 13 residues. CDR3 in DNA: TGCAGCGTTGAGGAGAATATCTCCTACGAGCAGTACTTC. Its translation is CSVEENISYEQYF.

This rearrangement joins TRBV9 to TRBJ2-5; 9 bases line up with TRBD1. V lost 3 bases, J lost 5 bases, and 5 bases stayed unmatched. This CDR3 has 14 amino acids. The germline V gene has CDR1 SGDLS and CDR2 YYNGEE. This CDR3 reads CASSETGGAETQYF. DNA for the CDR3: TGTGCCAGCAGCGAGACAGGGGGTGCGGAGACCCAGTACTTC.

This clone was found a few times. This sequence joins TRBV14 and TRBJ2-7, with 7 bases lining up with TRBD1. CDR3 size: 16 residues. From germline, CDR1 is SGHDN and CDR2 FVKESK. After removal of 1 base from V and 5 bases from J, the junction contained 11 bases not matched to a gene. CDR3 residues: CASSQAGSRGNHEQYF. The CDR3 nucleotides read TGTGCCAGCAGCCAAGCTGGAAGCAGGGGGAACCACGAGCAGTACTTC.

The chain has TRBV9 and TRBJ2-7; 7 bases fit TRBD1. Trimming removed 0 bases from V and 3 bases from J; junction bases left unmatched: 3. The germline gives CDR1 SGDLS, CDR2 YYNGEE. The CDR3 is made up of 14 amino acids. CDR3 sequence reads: CASSVGGTDYEQYF. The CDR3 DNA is TGTGCCAGCAGCGTAGGGGGGACAGACTACGAGCAGTACTTC.

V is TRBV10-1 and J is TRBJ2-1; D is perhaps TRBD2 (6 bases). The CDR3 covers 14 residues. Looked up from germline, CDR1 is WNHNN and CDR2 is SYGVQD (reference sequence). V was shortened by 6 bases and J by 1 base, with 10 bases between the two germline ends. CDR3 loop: CASSIAASYNEQFF. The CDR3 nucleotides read TGCGCCAGCAGCATAGCGGCTTCCTACAATGAGCAGTTCTTC.

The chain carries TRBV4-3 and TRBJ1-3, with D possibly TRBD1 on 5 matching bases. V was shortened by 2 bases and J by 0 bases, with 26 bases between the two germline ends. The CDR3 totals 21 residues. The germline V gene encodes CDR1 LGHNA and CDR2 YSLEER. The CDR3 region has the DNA TGCGCCAGCAGCCAAAAGACCGTGGGAGGCCAGAAAGGGGCCTCTGGAAACACCATATATTTT. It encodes CASSQKTVGGQKGASGNTIYF.

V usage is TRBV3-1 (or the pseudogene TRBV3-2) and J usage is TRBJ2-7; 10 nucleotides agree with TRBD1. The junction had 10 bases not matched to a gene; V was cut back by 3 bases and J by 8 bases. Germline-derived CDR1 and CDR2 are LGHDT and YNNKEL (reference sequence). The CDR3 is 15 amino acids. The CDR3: CASSHSGTGALQQYF. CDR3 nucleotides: TGTGCCAGCAGCCATTCCGGGACAGGGGCCCTGCAGCAGTACTTC.

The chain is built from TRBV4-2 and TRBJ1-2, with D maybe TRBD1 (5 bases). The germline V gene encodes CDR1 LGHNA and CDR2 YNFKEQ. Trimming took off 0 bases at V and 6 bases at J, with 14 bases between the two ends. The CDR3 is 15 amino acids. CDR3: CASSQEERPGNGYTF. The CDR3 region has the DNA TGTGCCAGCAGCCAAGAGGAACGACCAGGGAATGGCTACACCTTC.

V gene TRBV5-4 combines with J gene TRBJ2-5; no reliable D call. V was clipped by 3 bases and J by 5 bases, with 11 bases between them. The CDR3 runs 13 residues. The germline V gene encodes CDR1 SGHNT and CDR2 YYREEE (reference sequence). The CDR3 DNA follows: TGTGCCAGCAGCTCCGGCCTGGAGGAGACCCAGTACTTC. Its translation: CASSSGLEETQYF.

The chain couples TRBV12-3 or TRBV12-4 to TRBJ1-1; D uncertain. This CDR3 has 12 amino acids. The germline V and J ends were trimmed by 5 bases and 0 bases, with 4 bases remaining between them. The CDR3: CASSPVNTEAFF. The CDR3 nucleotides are TGTGCCAGCAGTCCGGTGAACACTGAAGCTTTCTTT.

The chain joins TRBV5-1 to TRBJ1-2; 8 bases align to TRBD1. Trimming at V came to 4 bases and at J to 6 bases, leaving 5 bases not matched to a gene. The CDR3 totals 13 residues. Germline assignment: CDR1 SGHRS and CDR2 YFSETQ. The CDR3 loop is CASSPGQGDGYTF. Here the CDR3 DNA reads TGCGCCAGCAGCCCCGGACAGGGCGATGGCTACACCTTC.

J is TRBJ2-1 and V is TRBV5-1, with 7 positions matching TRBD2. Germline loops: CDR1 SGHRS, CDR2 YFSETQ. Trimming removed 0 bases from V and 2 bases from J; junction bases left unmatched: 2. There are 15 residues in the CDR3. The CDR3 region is CASSLVGGTYNEQFF. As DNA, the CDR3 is TGCGCCAGCAGCTTGGTGGGGGGGACCTACAATGAGCAGTTCTTC.

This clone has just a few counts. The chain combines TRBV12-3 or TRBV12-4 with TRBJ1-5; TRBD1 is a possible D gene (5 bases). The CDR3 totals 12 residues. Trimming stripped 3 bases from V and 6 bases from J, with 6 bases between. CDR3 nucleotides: TGTGCCAGCAGTTTTCAGGGTCAGCCCCAGCATTTT. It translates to CASSFQGQPQHF.